Presented here are 24 T cell receptor beta chains from one specimen sequenced in a study of OX40 agonist ivuxolimab in advanced cancers. The assay was immunoSEQ multiplex PCR, and TCRdb's table has in-frame clones only and misses some. The sample includes around 67,000 clones, approximately 91% seen only once; the top ten take about 2%. Sample: CD4+ or CD8+ T cells sorted from blood, taken in a trial of the OX40 agonist ivuxolimab. These receptors were taken from an adult with an advanced solid tumor such as melanoma, head and neck, liver or kidney cancer.

The chain uses TRBV30 and TRBJ1-1, with no clear D. CDR1 is GTSNPN, CDR2 SVGIG, per germline (reference sequence). The CDR3 sequence is 15 residues long. V was shortened by 0 bases and J by 1 base, with 12 bases between the two germline ends. The CDR3 nucleotides are TGTGCCTGGAGTGTAAGGTCGTCCGGGAACACTGAAGCTTTCTTT. Amino acids: CAWSVRSSGNTEAFF.

The gene calls are TRBV2 and TRBJ2-7; 7 nucleotides match TRBD1. The germline gives CDR1 SNHLY, CDR2 FYNNEI. This CDR3 region has 14 residues. V was pared by 8 bases and J by 4 bases, with 11 bases of the junction left unmatched. Here the CDR3 DNA reads TGTGCCAGCGGCCCCGGGACAGCGACTTACGAGCAGTACTTC. Amino acid sequence: CASGPGTATYEQYF.

V usage is TRBV5-1 and J usage is TRBJ1-5, with D tentatively TRBD1 (5 bases). V was pared by 5 bases and J by 7 bases, with 16 bases between. The CDR3 contains 14 residues. Germline V lookup: CDR1 SGHRS, CDR2 YFSETQ. CDR3 coding DNA: TGCGCCAGCAGTTCCCAGGGCGGTGGCCAGCCCCAGCATTTT. Encoded protein: CASSSQGGGQPQHF. Together with reference TRBV5-1 and TRBJ1-5, the CDR3 gives the full variable domain: KAGVTQTPRYLIKTRGQQVTLSCSPISGHRSVSWYQQTPGQGLQFLFEYFSETQRNKGNFPGRFSGRQFSNSRSEMNVSTLELGDSALYLCASSSQGGGQPQHFGDGTRLSIL.

This clone is a singleton in its sample. This chain connects TRBV7-2 to TRBJ2-1; 10 bases are a match to TRBD1. The CDR3 is 15 amino acids. CDR1 and CDR2 (germline): SGHTA, FQGNSA. With V trimmed by 8 bases and J by 5 bases, 9 bases remained unmatched. Here the CDR3 DNA reads TGTGCCAGCGGACCAACCGGGACAGGGGACAATGAGCAGTTCTTC. It specifies CASGPTGTGDNEQFF.

V usage is TRBV29-1 and J usage is TRBJ2-5; TRBD2 aligns across 9 bases. V shed 7 bases and J 4 bases; nucleotides not matched to a gene: 13. The CDR3 has 15 residues. The germline V gene has CDR1 SQVTM and CDR2 ANQGSEA. Here the CDR3 reads CSALIAGGRGETQYF. As DNA, the CDR3 is TGCAGCGCCCTTATTGCGGGAGGGCGGGGAGAGACCCAGTACTTC.

This clone is a singleton in its sample. The V and J genes are TRBV4-1 and TRBJ2-4, with 8 bases matching TRBD2. This CDR3 is built from 19 residues. After removal of 0 bases from V and 6 bases from J, the junction contained 16 bases not matched to a gene. Germline CDR1 MGHRA, CDR2 YSYEKL. This CDR3 is CASSQEDPPGRDSPNIQYF. Here the CDR3 DNA reads TGCGCCAGCAGCCAAGAGGACCCCCCCGGGAGGGACTCCCCAAACATTCAGTACTTC.

This chain connects TRBV19 to TRBJ1-5, with a possible D match to TRBD1 (6 bases). Between the trimmed V and J ends, which lost 0 bases and 6 bases, there was a span of 12 bases. The CDR3 consists of 15 residues. CDR1 and CDR2 from the germline V gene are LNHDA and SQIVND (reference sequence). Here the CDR3 DNA reads TGTGCCAGTAGTATAGATAGGTCAGGGGCTCAGCCCCAGCATTTT. Translation: CASSIDRSGAQPQHF. Full variable domain (outside the CDR3, taken from reference TRBV19 and TRBJ1-5): DGGITQSPKYLFRKEGQNVTLSCEQNLNHDAMYWYRQDPGQGLRLIYYSQIVNDFQKGDIAEGYSVSREKKESFPLTVTSAQKNPTAFYLCASSIDRSGAQPQHFGDGTRLSIL.

V gene TRBV7-2 combines with J gene TRBJ2-5; D may correspond to TRBD1 or TRBD2 (7 bases each). There are 16 residues in the CDR3. Trimming took off 5 bases at V and 5 bases at J, with 21 bases between the two ends. The germline V gene encodes CDR1 SGHTA and CDR2 FQGNSA. The CDR3 coding sequence is TGTGCCAGCAGCCTCCAGGGGGGAGGGGAGTGGGAGACCCAGTACTTC. Translation gives CASSLQGGGEWETQYF. The variable domain in full, completed from reference TRBV7-2 and TRBJ2-5, reads GAGVSQSPSNKVTEKGKDVELRCDPISGHTALYWYRQSLGQGLEFLIYFQGNSAPDKSGLPSDRFSAERTGGSVSTLTIQRTQQEDSAVYLCASSLQGGGEWETQYFGPGTRLLVL.

The V gene is TRBV10-2, the J gene TRBJ2-7, with 13 bases fitting TRBD2. V trimming: 3 bases; J trimming: 4 bases; junction bases outside the gene matches: 6. The CDR3 sequence is 16 residues long. The germline CDR1 and CDR2 sequences are WSHSY and SAAADI. The DNA for the CDR3 is TGCGCCAGCAGTGATGCCTGGACTAGCGGGAGTTACGAGCAGTACTTC. It codes for CASSDAWTSGSYEQYF.

The rearrangement links TRBV6-1 to TRBJ1-2, with a possible D match to TRBD1 (6 bases). The CDR3 length is 15 residues. The germline CDR1 and CDR2 sequences are MNHNS and SASEGT. The ends were cut back, 6 bases at V and 4 bases at J, with 18 bases in the middle. CDR3 amino acids: CASSPSEGGGYGYTF. The DNA for the CDR3 is TGTGCCAGCAGCCCCTCGGAGGGAGGGGGCTATGGCTACACCTTC.

V gene TRBV18 combines with J gene TRBJ1-1; D is ambiguous. V was trimmed by 0 bases and J by 8 bases, leaving 7 bases between them. Germline assignment: CDR1 KGHSH and CDR2 LQKENI. There are 12 residues in the CDR3. CDR3 protein: CASSPPTAEAFF. The CDR3 DNA sequence: TGTGCCAGCTCACCACCTACAGCAGAAGCTTTCTTT. The variable domain in full, completed from reference TRBV18 and TRBJ1-1, reads NAGVMQNPRHLVRRRGQEARLRCSPMKGHSHVYWYRQLPEEGLKFMVYLQKENIIDESGMPKERFSAEFPKEGPSILRIQQVVRGDSAAYFCASSPPTAEAFFGQGTRLTVV.

This rearrangement joins TRBV9 to TRBJ1-3; 8 positions match TRBD1. CDR3 length equals 15 residues. The V segment lost 3 bases and the J segment 0 bases; nucleotides outside the gene matches: 2. In germline, CDR1 is SGDLS, CDR2 YYNGEE. The CDR3 here is CASSATGGSGNTIYF. The DNA for the CDR3 is TGTGCCAGCAGCGCAACAGGGGGCTCTGGAAACACCATATATTTT.

The chain couples TRBV18 to TRBJ1-5, with a tentative D call TRBD1 (6 bases). CDR1 and CDR2 from the germline V gene are KGHSH and LQKENI. V shed 6 bases and J shed 0 bases, with 15 bases lying between them. The CDR3 runs to 16 residues. This CDR3 reads CASSPATGYSNQPQHF. CDR3 nucleotide sequence: TGTGCCAGCTCCCCCGCGACAGGTTATAGCAATCAGCCCCAGCATTTT.

The gene calls are TRBV19 and TRBJ1-5; the D gene is possibly TRBD1 (5 bases). Trimming took off 3 bases at V and 3 bases at J, with 15 bases between the two ends. In germline, CDR1 is LNHDA, CDR2 SQIVND (reference sequence). The CDR3 is made up of 16 amino acids. The CDR3 region is CASSMSRRGTNQPQHF. In nucleotides, the CDR3 is TGTGCCAGTAGTATGTCCCGGAGGGGCACCAATCAGCCCCAGCATTTT. The full variable domain, with the rest looked up from reference TRBV19 and TRBJ1-5, is DGGITQSPKYLFRKEGQNVTLSCEQNLNHDAMYWYRQDPGQGLRLIYYSQIVNDFQKGDIAEGYSVSREKKESFPLTVTSAQKNPTAFYLCASSMSRRGTNQPQHFGDGTRLSIL.

The chain has TRBV6-1 and TRBJ2-2; TRBD1 aligns across 9 bases. The CDR3 has 14 residues. V shed 6 bases, J shed 6 bases, and the junction held 5 bases outside the gene matches. CDR1 and CDR2 (germline): MNHNS, SASEGT. The CDR3 nucleotides read TGTGCCAGCAGACAGGGGGCGGGCGCCGGGGAGCTGTTTTTT. The encoded protein is CASRQGAGAGELFF.

This chain connects TRBV11-2 to TRBJ1-1; TRBD1 aligns across 8 bases. Germline loops: CDR1 SGHAT, CDR2 FQNNGV. This CDR3 region has 13 residues. V trimming: 6 bases; J trimming: 4 bases; junction bases outside the gene matches: 4. The CDR3 protein is CASSQQGVTEAFF. The CDR3 nucleotides are TGTGCCAGCAGTCAACAGGGGGTCACTGAAGCTTTCTTT.

CDR3 protein: CASLRSWGASTEAFF. The DNA for the CDR3 is TGTGCCAGTCTAAGGTCCTGGGGGGCTAGCACTGAAGCTTTCTTT. V gene TRBV19 combines with J gene TRBJ1-1, with D tentatively TRBD1 (6 bases). Germline values: CDR1 LNHDA, CDR2 SQIVND (reference sequence). The ends were cut back, 8 bases at V and 4 bases at J, with 20 bases in the middle. This CDR3 has 15 residues.

The rearrangement uses TRBV7-2 and TRBJ1-2, with 8 bases lining up with TRBD1. There are 14 residues in the CDR3. Germline CDR1 is SGHTA and CDR2 is FQGNSA. The V and J ends lost 1 base and 8 bases, in that order; junction bases with no gene match: 6. DNA of the CDR3: TGTGCCAGCAGCTTAGGACAGGGGCTTAGAGGCTACACCTTC. Encoded protein: CASSLGQGLRGYTF.

The chain joins TRBV5-4 to TRBJ1-1; 8 bases map to TRBD1. With 4 bases clipped from V and 1 base from J, the junction kept 3 bases outside the gene matches. Germline-derived CDR1 and CDR2 are SGHNT and YYREEE (reference sequence). The CDR3 runs 14 residues. The CDR3 protein is CASSPGTGNTEAFF. As DNA, the CDR3 is TGTGCCAGCAGCCCCGGGACAGGGAACACTGAAGCTTTCTTT.

V and J are TRBV6-6 and TRBJ2-7; 9 bases are shared with TRBD1. Germline loops: CDR1 MNHNY, CDR2 SVGAGI (reference sequence). V trimming: 0 bases; J trimming: 5 bases; junction bases outside the gene matches: 8. The CDR3 spans 16 residues. CDR3 sequence: CASSYSRPDRGNEQYF. The CDR3, as DNA: TGTGCCAGCAGTTACTCGCGGCCGGACAGGGGAAACGAGCAGTACTTC.

This chain joins TRBV6-4 and TRBJ1-2; 10 bases are a match to TRBD1. This CDR3 spans 15 amino acids. The V segment lost 0 bases and the J segment 7 bases; nucleotides outside the gene matches: 5. The germline gives CDR1 MRHNA, CDR2 SNTAGT. The CDR3 bases are TGTGCCAGCAGTGACTCGGGACAGGGGATAGGTGGCTACACCTTC. Translated: CASSDSGQGIGGYTF.

This clone was counted between two and nine times. This chain uses TRBV5-1 with TRBJ2-1; D remains unclear. Per the germline V gene, CDR1 is SGHRS and CDR2 is YFSETQ. Trimming removed 1 base at V and 7 bases at J, with 15 bases between. The CDR3 length is 15 residues. The CDR3 loop is CASSLTGAPENEQFF. CDR3 DNA sequence: TGCGCCAGCAGCTTGACCGGAGCCCCTGAGAATGAGCAGTTCTTC.

J is TRBJ2-7 and V is TRBV2; 10 bases are shared with TRBD1. This CDR3 comprises 14 residues. J gave up 3 bases and V 7 bases, and 6 bases lay outside the gene matches. Germline CDR1 is SNHLY and CDR2 is FYNNEI. The CDR3 DNA reads TGTGCCAGCAAAAGGGACAGGGGAGACTACGAGCAGTACTTC. It encodes CASKRDRGDYEQYF.

V is TRBV7-9 and J is TRBJ1-5, with TRBD1 as a possible D gene (5 bases). The CDR3 length is 13 residues. Germline CDR1 is SEHNR and CDR2 is FQNEAQ (reference sequence). Trimming left V 3 bases short and J 7 bases short, with 10 bases between. The CDR3 coding sequence is TGTGCCAGCAGCTTCGAGGGACCGCAGCCCCAGCATTTT. Amino acid sequence: CASSFEGPQPQHF. The variable domain in full, completed from reference TRBV7-9 and TRBJ1-5, reads DTGVSQNPRHKITKRGQNVTFRCDPISEHNRLYWYRQTLGQGPEFLTYFQNEAQLEKSRLLSDRFSAERPKGSFSTLEIQRTEQGDSAMYLCASSFEGPQPQHFGDGTRLSIL.